This is a list of T cell receptor beta chains from one sample in a study of beta chain features in type 1 diabetes. Clones were sequenced by immunoSEQ multiplex PCR, and TCRdb holds only the in-frame ones, with some missing. The sample lists roughly 340,000 clones, roughly 13% occurring once. Material: naive CD4+ T cells from blood. The receptors here all came from a woman between 18 and 30 years old with type 1 diabetes. The CDR3 runs from the conserved cysteine through the conserved F or W. D genes are given only for firm matches. A row's size may be missing; if present it is once, few, many or a size class.

d_gene	v_gene	abundance	j_gene	CDR3nt	CDR3aa
TRBD2	TRBV7-3	.	TRBJ2-2	TGTGCCAGCAGCTTAACTAGCGGGAGTGCCGGGGAGCTGTTTTTT	CASSLTSGSAGELFF
.	TRBV5-1	few	TRBJ1-5	TGCGCCAGCAGCCCGGGCGGGACGGGTAATCAGCCCCAGCATTTT	CASSPGGTGNQPQHF
.	TRBV19	.	TRBJ1-1	TGTGCCAGTACTGTTCGCGCGTACACTGAAGCTTTCTTT	CASTVRAYTEAFF
TRBD2	TRBV30	.	TRBJ2-3	TGTGCCTGGAACGGGAGGGGCACAGATACGCAGTATTTT	CAWNGRGTDTQYF
TRBD1	TRBV12-5	few	TRBJ2-5	TGTGCTAGTGGTTCAGGAAGACAGGGCGGAGAGACCCAGTACTTC	CASGSGRQGGETQYF
TRBD2	TRBV9	.	TRBJ2-1	TGTGCCAGCAGCGAAGGGCCTAGCGGGAGAGGGAATGAGCAGTTCTTC	CASSEGPSGRGNEQFF
TRBD1	TRBV28	.	TRBJ2-6	TGTGCCAGCAGTAGGCGAGACAGGGGCTCTGGGGCCAACGTCCTGACTTTC	CASSRRDRGSGANVLTF
.	TRBV4-3	few	TRBJ1-1	TGCGCCAGCAGCCAAGGCACATCCCGAGGAGCTTTCTTT	CASSQGTSRGAFF
TRBD1	TRBV27	.	TRBJ2-5	TGTGCCAGCAGTTTCGGACAGGACCCGTACCAAGAGACCCAGTACTTC	CASSFGQDPYQETQYF
TRBD1	TRBV19	.	TRBJ2-1	TGTGCCAGTACCCCCCAGGGGGCATATGAGCAGTTCTTC	CASTPQGAYEQFF
TRBD1	TRBV4-2	.	TRBJ2-7	TGTGCCAGCGGTACAGGGGCCTACGAGCAGTACTTC	CASGTGAYEQYF
TRBD1	TRBV4-3	.	TRBJ2-6	TGCGCCAGCAGTAAGGGGGCAACTGGGGCCAACGTCCTGACTTTC	CASSKGATGANVLTF
.	TRBV29-1	.	TRBJ1-2	TGCAGCGTTGGTCAGGGGACTAAGGCCTATGGCTACACCTTC	CSVGQGTKAYGYTF
TRBD1	TRBV11-3	few	TRBJ2-3	TGTGCCAGCAGCCCGGGACAGACTTGGGGCACAGATACGCAGTATTTT	CASSPGQTWGTDTQYF
TRBD1	TRBV19	.	TRBJ2-3	TGTGCCAGTAGTATCCTTCGGACAGGGCTCACAGATACGCAGTATTTT	CASSILRTGLTDTQYF
.	TRBV7-2	few	TRBJ1-5	TGTGCCAGCAGCTACGGGTACAATCAGCCCCAGCATTTT	CASSYGYNQPQHF
.	TRBV2	few	TRBJ2-5	TGTGCCAGCACTAACGGGAGAAGAGGAGAGACCCAGTACTTC	CASTNGRRGETQYF
TRBD2	TRBV9	.	TRBJ2-1	TGTGCCAGCAGCGTGAGACTAGCGGGAGTCGGTGAGCAGTTCTTC	CASSVRLAGVGEQFF
.	TRBV4-1	few	TRBJ2-7	TGCGCCAGCAGCCAAGCGCGGGCCTTCTACGAGCAGTACTTC	CASSQARAFYEQYF
.	TRBV7-2	.	TRBJ2-1	TGTGCCAGCAGCTCGAGGCTAACGGGGGGCCCCCCGTATGAGCAGTTCTTC	CASSSRLTGGPPYEQFF
.	TRBV7-3	few	TRBJ2-4	TGTGCCAGCAGCTTATTAGCGCGGGATTCCAAAAACATTCAGTACTTC	CASSLLARDSKNIQYF
TRBD1	TRBV29-1	.	TRBJ1-2	TGCAGCGTTGTCCCAGGGGGCGACTATGGCTACACCTTC	CSVVPGGDYGYTF
TRBD1	TRBV30	.	TRBJ1-1	TGTGCCTGGATCCGACAGGGGTCGAGGGTGGTCACTGAAGCTTTCTTT	CAWIRQGSRVVTEAFF
TRBD1	TRBV5-1	few	TRBJ1-2	TGCGCCAGCAGCCAGGGACAGGGATGGGGCTACACCTTC	CASSQGQGWGYTF
TRBD2	TRBV30	few	TRBJ2-7	TGTGCCTGGAGTGGGGGGGGATGGGGCGAGCAGTACTTC	CAWSGGGWGEQYF
.	TRBV10-2	few	TRBJ1-2	TGCGCCAGCTCCCGGACAGACAACTATGGCTACACCTTC	CASSRTDNYGYTF
TRBD1	TRBV29-1	few	TRBJ2-5	TGCAGCGTAGAAAGACAGGGGGCTGATGCCCAGTACTTC	CSVERQGADAQYF
TRBD2	TRBV30	few	TRBJ2-1	TGTGCCTGGAGTTACACTAGCGGGCTTCACCAGTTCTTC	CAWSYTSGLHQFF
TRBD1	TRBV7-2	.	TRBJ2-7	TGTGCCAGCGGACAGGGGAGCTACGAGCAGTACTTC	CASGQGSYEQYF
.	TRBV20-1	.	TRBJ2-7	TGCAGTGCTAGAGCGGACGAGCAGTACTTC	CSARADEQYF
.	TRBV11-3	.	TRBJ2-7	TGTGCCAGCAGCTTAACCAGGGGTTCCTACGAGCAGTACTTC	CASSLTRGSYEQYF
TRBD1	TRBV18	.	TRBJ2-7	TGTGCCAGCTCACCGGGACAGCTCTCCTACGAGCAGTACTTC	CASSPGQLSYEQYF
TRBD2	TRBV28	few	TRBJ2-2	TGTGCCAGCAGTTACAGCGGGAGGTACACCGGGGAGCTGTTTTTT	CASSYSGRYTGELFF
TRBD2	TRBV5-6	.	TRBJ2-5	TGTGCCAGCAGCTTTGGGAGGGGAGAGACCCAGTACTTC	CASSFGRGETQYF
TRBD2	TRBV5-1	few	TRBJ2-3	TGCGCCAGCAGCTTTGCTCCGGGAGGGCCCGTGGGGGATACGCAGTATTTT	CASSFAPGGPVGDTQYF
.	TRBV7-8	.	TRBJ1-4	TGTGCCAGCAGTTCCGGGTCTACACCAGTAGGCACTAATGAAAAACTGTTTTTT	CASSSGSTPVGTNEKLFF
TRBD1	TRBV6-5	few	TRBJ2-2	TGTGCCAGCAGTACGGGACAGGGAAACACCGGGGAGCTGTTTTTT	CASSTGQGNTGELFF
TRBD2	TRBV5-1	few	TRBJ2-1	TGCGCCAGCAGCCACCGGGGGGGCGTGGGTTTCTCCTACAATGAGCAGTTCTTC	CASSHRGGVGFSYNEQFF
TRBD1	TRBV29-1	.	TRBJ2-3	TGCAGCTCCACCCGGGACAGGGGGGCCCCAGATACGCAGTATTTT	CSSTRDRGAPDTQYF
TRBD1	TRBV29-1	.	TRBJ2-7	TGCAGCGTGGGAGACAGGGCCTCCTACGAGCAGTACTTC	CSVGDRASYEQYF
.	TRBV18	.	TRBJ2-3	TGTGCCAGCTCACCAGTCAACACAGATACGCAGTATTTT	CASSPVNTDTQYF
.	TRBV2	.	TRBJ1-4	TGTGCCAGCGGAGACAGGGAAAAACTGTTTTTT	CASGDREKLFF
TRBD2	TRBV7-2	.	TRBJ2-1	TGTGCCAGCAGCTGGGGGGGGTGGGATGAGCAGTTCTTC	CASSWGGWDEQFF
TRBD1	TRBV9	few	TRBJ2-7	TGTGCCAGCAGTCTTTCGCTGGACAGGGAAGAGCAGTACTTC	CASSLSLDREEQYF
.	TRBV4-3	few	TRBJ1-5	TGCGCCAGCAGCCAAGATCAGCGACAGCCCCAGCATTTT	CASSQDQRQPQHF
TRBD2	TRBV5-1	.	TRBJ2-7	TGCGCCAGCAGAATGATAGCGGGGCACGAGCAGTACTTC	CASRMIAGHEQYF